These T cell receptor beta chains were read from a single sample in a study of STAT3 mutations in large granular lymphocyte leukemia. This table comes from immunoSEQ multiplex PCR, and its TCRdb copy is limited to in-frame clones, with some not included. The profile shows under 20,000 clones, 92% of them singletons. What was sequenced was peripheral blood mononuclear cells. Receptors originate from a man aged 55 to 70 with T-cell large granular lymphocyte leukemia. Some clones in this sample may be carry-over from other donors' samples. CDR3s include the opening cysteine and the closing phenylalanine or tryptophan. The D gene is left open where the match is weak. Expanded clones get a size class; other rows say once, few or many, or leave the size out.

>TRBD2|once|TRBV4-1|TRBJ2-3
TGCGCCAGCAGCCACGTTGGGACTAGCGGGAGTGTAAATACGCAGTATTTT
CASSHVGTSGSVNTQYF
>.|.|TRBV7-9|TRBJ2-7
TGTGCCAGCAGGGGAGTAAGGGGCAGCTCCTACGAGCAGTACTTC
CASRGVRGSSYEQYF
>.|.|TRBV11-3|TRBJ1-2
TGTGCCAGCAGCTCCGACAGGATGAGGTATGGCTACACCTTC
CASSSDRMRYGYTF
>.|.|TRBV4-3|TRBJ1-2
TGCGCCAGCAGCGCTGATGGACGGCCTAACTATGGCTACACCTTC
CASSADGRPNYGYTF
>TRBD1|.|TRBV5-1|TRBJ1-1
TGCGCCAGCAGCTTGGGGGGACAGCTGAACACTGAAGCTTTCTTT
CASSLGGQLNTEAFF
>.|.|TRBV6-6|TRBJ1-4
TGTGCCAGCAGTTACTCATCCGGGAAGGGGGAAAAACTGTTTTTT
CASSYSSGKGEKLFF
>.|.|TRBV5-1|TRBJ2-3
TGCGCCAGCAGCGGACCCCCGGGGTCTGGGGATACGCAGTATTTT
CASSGPPGSGDTQYF
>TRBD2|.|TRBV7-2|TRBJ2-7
TGTGCCAGCAGCACTAGTATTCGACTAGCGGGAACCTACAACTACGAGCAGTACTTC
CASSTSIRLAGTYNYEQYF
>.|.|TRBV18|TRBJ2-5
TGTGCCAGCTCACCACGCGGGTCAGGACTGGTTCAAGAGACCCAGTACTTC
CASSPRGSGLVQETQYF
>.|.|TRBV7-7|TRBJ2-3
TGTGCTAGCAGCCCCACCCCGGACAGATATCCCGATACGCAGTATTTT
CASSPTPDRYPDTQYF
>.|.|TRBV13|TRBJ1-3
TGTGCCAGCAGCTTATGGGTTGGGACTACAGGTTTCGCTGGAAACACCATATATTTT
CASSLWVGTTGFAGNTIYF
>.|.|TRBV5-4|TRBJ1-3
TGTGCCAGCAGCTTAGGAGGGGCTGGAAACACCATATATTTT
CASSLGGAGNTIYF
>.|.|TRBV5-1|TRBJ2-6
TGCGCCAGCAGGGAGGCGGTGGCCTCTGGGGCCAACGTCCTGACTTTC
CASREAVASGANVLTF
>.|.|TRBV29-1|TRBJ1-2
TGCAGCGTTCAGACCTCCACAGATGGCTACACCTTC
CSVQTSTDGYTF
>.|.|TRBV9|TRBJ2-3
TGTGCCAGCAGCCCGCACCGGGACTGGAACACAGATACGCAGTATTTT
CASSPHRDWNTDTQYF
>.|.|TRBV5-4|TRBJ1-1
TGTGCCAGCAGCTTTGGGGGAGCTGAAGCTTTCTTT
CASSFGGAEAFF
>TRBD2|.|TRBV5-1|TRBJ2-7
TGCGCCAGCAGCCCGGGACTAGCGGGAGTCTTCGAGCAGTACTTC
CASSPGLAGVFEQYF
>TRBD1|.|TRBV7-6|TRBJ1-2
TGTGCCAGCAGCGTAGGACAGGACTATGGCTACACCTTC
CASSVGQDYGYTF
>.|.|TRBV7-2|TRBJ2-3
TGTGCCAGCAGCTTAGCGTTAAGGGGGAGGGTGGGAGATACGCAGTATTTT
CASSLALRGRVGDTQYF
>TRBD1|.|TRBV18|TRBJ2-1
TGTGCCAGCTCCCCTCCAGGACAGGTAACCGTTGGTGAGCAGTTCTTC
CASSPPGQVTVGEQFF
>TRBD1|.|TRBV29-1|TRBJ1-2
TGCAGCGTTGGACAGGGGTATGGCTACACCTTC
CSVGQGYGYTF
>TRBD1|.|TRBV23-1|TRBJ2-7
TGCGCCAGCAGTCAAGACAGGGGTCCTCCCTACGAGCAGTACTTC
CASSQDRGPPYEQYF
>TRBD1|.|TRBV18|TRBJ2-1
TGTGTATCGGCGAGACAGGGGAGAGGGAATGAGCAGTTCTTC
CVSARQGRGNEQFF
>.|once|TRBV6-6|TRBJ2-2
TGTGCCAGCAGCCAGGGAGCCGACACCGGGGAGCTGTTTTTT
CASSQGADTGELFF
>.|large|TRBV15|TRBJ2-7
TGTGCCACCAGCAGAGGCGGAGACAGGCCCTACGAGCAGTACTTC
CATSRGGDRPYEQYF
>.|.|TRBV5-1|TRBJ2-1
TGCGCCAGCAACGACACCCCGGGGAATGAGCAGTTCTTC
CASNDTPGNEQFF
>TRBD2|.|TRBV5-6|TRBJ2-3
TGTGCCAGCAGCTTGAGGATTGGCGGGAGCTCAGATACGCAGTATTTT
CASSLRIGGSSDTQYF
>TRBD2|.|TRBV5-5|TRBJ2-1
TGTGCCAGCACCCTATATGGGGGAGGGCTTGGTGAGCAGTTCTTC
CASTLYGGGLGEQFF
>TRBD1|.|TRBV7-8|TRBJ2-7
TGTGCCAGCAGCCCCGGACAGGGACCCTCCTACGAGCAGTACTTC
CASSPGQGPSYEQYF
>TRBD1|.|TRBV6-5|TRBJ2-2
TGTGCCAGCAGCTCGACGGGACAGGGTACCGGGGAGCTGTTTTTT
CASSSTGQGTGELFF
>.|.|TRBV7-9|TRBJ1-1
TGTGCCAGCAGTACTCCCGCTAGTAGGAGCCTGAACACTGAAGCTTTCTTT
CASSTPASRSLNTEAFF
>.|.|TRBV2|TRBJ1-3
TGTGCCAGCAGTGATGGACATTTGCGCTCTGGAAACACCATATATTTT
CASSDGHLRSGNTIYF
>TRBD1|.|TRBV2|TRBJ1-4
TGTGCCAGCAGTGGAAGGACAGGGAATGAAAAACTGTTTTTT
CASSGRTGNEKLFF
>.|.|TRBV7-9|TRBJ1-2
TGTGCCAGCAGCCCCAACACAGGGCGGGCTGGCTACACCTTC
CASSPNTGRAGYTF
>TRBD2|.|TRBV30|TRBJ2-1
TGTGCCTCCCGCCGACTAGCGGGAGCGCGCTCCTACAATGAGCAGTTCTTC
CASRRLAGARSYNEQFF
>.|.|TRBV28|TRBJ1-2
TGTGCCAGCAGCAATGGAGATCGGGGGGGGCTAGGCTACACCTTC
CASSNGDRGGLGYTF
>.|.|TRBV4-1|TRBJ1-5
TGCGCCAGCAGCCTTGCCATGGACAGAGCTGACAATCAGCCCCAGCATTTT
CASSLAMDRADNQPQHF